These 22 T cell receptor beta chains were all obtained from the same sample, sequenced in a study of glioma-infiltrating T cells after dendritic cell vaccination. Only in-frame clones appear in the TCRdb table, and some are missing; sequencing was by immunoSEQ multiplex PCR. The table has 91,000 or so clones, approximately 84% seen once. The sample's time point: after dendritic cell vaccination, including at tumor progression/relapse. The sample in question was blood, obtained after dendritic cell vaccination. These receptors were obtained from a human donor with glioblastoma.

The chain joins TRBV10-3 to TRBJ2-7; D is ambiguous. The CDR3 contains 12 residues. V was clipped by 6 bases and J by 4 bases, with 10 bases between them. Germline-derived CDR1 and CDR2 are ENHRY and SYGVKD. CDR3 bases: TGTGCCATCAGCCAGGTCCGTTACGAGCAGTACTTC. Its protein is CAISQVRYEQYF.

This CDR3 is CAWSVRRGPGNIQYF. CDR3 in DNA: TGTGCCTGGAGTGTACGGCGGGGGCCTGGAAACATTCAGTACTTC. The chain carries TRBV30 and TRBJ2-4, with a weak D call TRBD2 (7 bases). The CDR3 sequence is 15 residues long. CDR1 GTSNPN and CDR2 SVGIG come from the germline V gene (reference sequence). The germline V and J ends were trimmed by 0 bases and 6 bases, with 15 bases remaining between them.

CDR3 sequence reads: CASSSGQGDFYGYTF. CDR3 DNA sequence: TGTGCCAGCAGCTCGGGACAGGGCGATTTCTATGGCTACACCTTC. The chain joins TRBV5-8 to TRBJ1-2, with TRBD1 identical over 9 bases. Germline V gives CDR1 SGHTS, CDR2 YDEGEE. Germline trimming cut 3 bases from V and 4 bases from J; bases unmatched to any gene: 7. The CDR3 totals 15 residues.

In this sample, this clone turned up a few times. The CDR3 is CASSLLPGADTEAFF. CDR3 DNA: TGCGCCAGCAGCTTGCTGCCAGGGGCGGACACTGAAGCTTTCTTT. The chain combines TRBV5-1 with TRBJ1-1; tentatively, D is TRBD1 (6 bases). Germline V gives CDR1 SGHRS, CDR2 YFSETQ. Trimming removed 1 base at V and 3 bases at J, with 13 bases between. The CDR3 covers 15 residues.

On this clone: Its ends do not fully match the called genes, so a read error is possible. The rearrangement joins TRBV19 to TRBJ2-4; the match to TRBD2 covers 10 bases. The CDR3 totals 13 residues. The germline gives CDR1 LNHDA, CDR2 SQIVND (reference sequence). The CDR3 region is CASSISTSGLLGF. The CDR3 DNA follows: TGTGCCAGTAGTATATCGACTAGCGGGTTGTTGGGATTC.

This chain links TRBV7-2 with TRBJ1-5; no clear D. CDR1 and CDR2 (germline): SGHTA, FQGNSA. Trimming left V 5 bases short and J 3 bases short, with 8 bases between. The CDR3 covers 13 residues. CDR3 nucleotide sequence: TGTGCCAGCAGCCTCCGAGCCAATCAGCCCCAGCATTTT. Translating it yields CASSLRANQPQHF.

This chain's CDR3 is CASRGTGVREQYF. CDR3 DNA: TGTGCCAGCAGAGGGACAGGGGTTCGGGAGCAGTACTTC. The chain has TRBV27 and TRBJ2-7, with 10 bases lining up with TRBD1. V was pared by 6 bases and J by 7 bases, with 6 bases of the junction left unmatched. This CDR3 has 13 residues. Germline lookup yields CDR1 MNHEY and CDR2 SMNVEV (reference sequence).

This clone has more than one count but fewer than ten. The chain is built from TRBV5-1 and TRBJ1-2, with D unclear. Looked up from germline, CDR1 is SGHRS and CDR2 is YFSETQ. Trimming shortened V by 2 bases and J by 8 bases, and 13 bases separated the two germline ends. The CDR3 runs to 13 residues. CDR3 sequence: CASSFRDGEGYTF. The CDR3 nucleotides are TGCGCCAGCAGCTTCCGGGATGGTGAGGGCTACACCTTC.

Only a few counts were recorded for this clone. The CDR3 region has the DNA TGTGCCAGCAGCTCTATAGCGGGAGGGCCGGCGACCCAGTACTTC. Its translation is CASSSIAGGPATQYF. The gene calls are TRBV5-4 and TRBJ2-5; 11 bases match TRBD2. CDR1 is SGHNT, CDR2 YYREEE, per germline (reference sequence). V shed 3 bases and J 7 bases; nucleotides not matched to a gene: 8. This CDR3 contains 15 residues.

This clone appeared a single time. The chain recombines TRBV9 with TRBJ2-3; D is uncertain. CDR1 and CDR2 (germline): SGDLS, YYNGEE. The CDR3 spans 13 residues. V was cut by 1 base and J by 0 bases, with 3 bases left in between. As DNA, the CDR3 is TGTGCCAGCAGCGTACTGAGCACAGATACGCAGTATTTT. Amino acid sequence: CASSVLSTDTQYF.

This chain uses TRBV18 with TRBJ2-7, with D tentatively TRBD2 (6 bases). CDR3 length: 14 amino acids. Germline V gene lookup returns CDR1 KGHSH and CDR2 LQKENI. Trimming shortened V by 1 base and J by 1 base, and 8 bases separated the two germline ends. This chain's CDR3 is CASSPRGISYEQYF. The CDR3 bases are TGTGCCAGCTCACCACGCGGGATATCCTACGAGCAGTACTTC.

This clone turned up a few times. The chain is built from TRBV20-1 and TRBJ2-1; D gene unclear. The V gene lost 3 bases and the J gene lost 6 bases, with 3 bases spanning the gap. The germline V gene has CDR1 DFQATT and CDR2 SNEGSKA (reference sequence). The CDR3 totals 10 residues. The CDR3 here is CSASINEQFF. CDR3 DNA: TGCAGTGCTAGCATCAATGAGCAGTTCTTC.

V and J are TRBV28 and TRBJ1-1; D might be TRBD1 (6 bases). The CDR3 has 14 amino acids. Trimming removed 6 bases at V and 0 bases at J, with 11 bases between. CDR1 and CDR2 (germline): MDHEN, SYDVKM. In nucleotides, the CDR3 is TGTGCCAGCAGATCACAGGGAATGAACACTGAAGCTTTCTTT. Translating it yields CASRSQGMNTEAFF.

This clone was recorded only once. The rearrangement joins TRBV7-2 to TRBJ1-3; D ambiguous. The length of the CDR3 is 17 residues. V lost 4 bases to trimming and J lost 3 bases, with 19 bases between them. Germline CDR1 and CDR2: SGHTA and FQGNSA. This chain's CDR3 is CASSYLPMGVGGNTIYF. The CDR3 nucleotides read TGTGCCAGCAGCTACCTCCCAATGGGAGTTGGTGGAAACACCATATATTTT.

This clone was observed a few times. This sequence joins TRBV29-1 and TRBJ2-1; TRBD2 matches 7 bases. This CDR3 contains 14 residues. Unmatched junction bases numbered 10, after V lost 7 bases and J lost 4 bases. CDR1 SQVTM and CDR2 ANQGSEA come from the germline V gene. CDR3 coding DNA: TGCAGCGCCTCCCCCTTAGCGGGTTACAATGAGCAGTTCTTC. This encodes CSASPLAGYNEQFF.

The gene calls are TRBV10-3 and TRBJ2-7; D perhaps matches TRBD2 (6 bases). V was cut by 2 bases and J by 4 bases, with 15 bases left in between. Germline-derived CDR1 and CDR2 are ENHRY and SYGVKD. The CDR3 length is 15 residues. CDR3 DNA: TGTGCCATCAGTGAGGGGACTCAAATCCCTTACGAGCAGTACTTC. This codes for CAISEGTQIPYEQYF.

The V and J genes are TRBV6-6 and TRBJ2-5; 8 positions agree with TRBD2. The V gene end was trimmed by 4 bases and the J gene end by 5 bases; junction bases not matched to a gene: 6. The CDR3 is 14 amino acids. Germline V gene sequence: CDR1 MNHNY, CDR2 SVGAGI (reference sequence). As DNA, the CDR3 is TGTGCCAGCAGTTCCCCGGGAGGGAGGGAGACCCAGTACTTC. It is translated as CASSSPGGRETQYF.

This clone turned up a few times. The chain has TRBV2 and TRBJ2-7, with D unresolved. This CDR3 contains 14 residues. The germline gives CDR1 SNHLY, CDR2 FYNNEI. Between the trimmed V and J ends, which lost 2 bases and 3 bases, there was a span of 11 bases. The CDR3 region has the DNA TGTGCCAGCAGTGAATCCGTCTATCTCTACGAGCAGTACTTC. It translates to CASSESVYLYEQYF.

In DNA, the CDR3 is TGCGCCAGCAGCTTGGCCTTCACAGGGACCAACACTGAAGCTTTCTTT. It yields the protein CASSLAFTGTNTEAFF. V usage is TRBV5-1 and J usage is TRBJ1-1; D perhaps matches TRBD1 (6 bases). This CDR3 region has 16 residues. The V gene's germline CDR1 is SGHRS and CDR2 YFSETQ. The V end lost 0 bases, the J end lost 2 bases, and 14 bases lay between the germline ends.

This clone came up once. The genes are TRBV9 and TRBJ2-2; a possible D gene is TRBD1 (6 bases). The CDR3 length is 15 residues. The germline V gene has CDR1 SGDLS and CDR2 YYNGEE. Between the trimmed V and J ends, which lost 0 bases and 5 bases, there was a span of 11 bases. Here the CDR3 reads CASSVGTVGTGELFF. The CDR3 nucleotides are TGTGCCAGCAGCGTAGGGACAGTTGGGACCGGGGAGCTGTTTTTT. Using reference TRBV9 and TRBJ2-2 for the parts outside the CDR3, the full variable domain is DSGVTQTPKHLITATGQRVTLRCSPRSGDLSVYWYQQSLDQGLQFLIQYYNGEERAKGNILERFSAQQFPDLHSELNLSSLELGDSALYFCASSVGTVGTGELFFGEGSRLTVL.

The chain recombines TRBV5-1 with TRBJ2-7, with 16 bases matching TRBD2. After removal of 5 bases from V and 7 bases from J, the junction contained 6 bases not matched to a gene. Germline V lookup: CDR1 SGHRS, CDR2 YFSETQ. This CDR3 contains 15 residues. The CDR3 loop is CASSSGLAGGEEQYF. For the CDR3, the DNA is TGCGCCAGCAGTTCGGGACTAGCGGGAGGGGAAGAGCAGTACTTC.

The chain recombines TRBV30 with TRBJ1-2; D unresolved. CDR1 and CDR2 (germline): GTSNPN, SVGIG (reference sequence). This CDR3 spans 14 amino acids. Trimming pared 0 bases from V and 3 bases from J, leaving 11 bases between. The CDR3 loop is CAWSVGPRHYGYTF. The CDR3 DNA sequence: TGTGCCTGGAGTGTAGGTCCCAGGCACTATGGCTACACCTTC.